Listed here are 24 T cell receptor beta chains from one sample, sequenced in a study of T cells in Graves' hyperthyroidism and ophthalmopathy. Amplification of TCR beta CDR3 regions was performed using RNA transcripts as template. With the HTBI primer set, the TCR CDR3 went through a first round of RT-PCR. TCRdb processed the multiplex PCR reads anew with MiXCR; each CDR3 protein has one entry. This sample has about 560,000 distinct CDR3 sequences, with over 15% found just once. Specimen: blood. The receptors were sampled from a woman under 30 with Graves' hyperthyroidism.

This clonotype was recorded many times. The chain couples TRBV6-9 to TRBJ1-1, with TRBD1 matching over 9 bases. This CDR3 region has 20 residues. The ends lost 0 bases at V and 0 bases at J; junction bases unmatched: 14. Per the germline V gene, CDR1 is MNHGY and CDR2 is SVAAGI. CDR3 nucleotide sequence: TGTGCCAGCAGTTATTCGGTGTACGCGACAGGGGGGGACATGAACACTGAAGCTTTCTTT. Its protein product is CASSYSVYATGGDMNTEAFF.

Only a few counts were recorded for this clonotype. The genes are TRBV7-9 and TRBJ2-5; D is uncertain. Germline assignment: CDR1 SEHNR and CDR2 FQNEAQ (reference sequence). The CDR3 covers 14 residues. V lost 1 base to trimming and J lost 2 bases, with 8 bases between them. CDR3 nucleotides: TGTGCCAGCAGCTTAGTGGGGTGGCAAGAGACCCAGTACTTC. This gives the protein CASSLVGWQETQYF.

This clonotype was detected many times. The chain employs TRBV20-1 and TRBJ1-2; D is ambiguous. Germline V lookup: CDR1 DFQATT, CDR2 SNEGSKA (reference sequence). V shed 6 bases and J shed 7 bases, with 27 bases lying between them. This CDR3 comprises 16 residues. CDR3: CSAISRAGGPLGGYTF. The CDR3, as DNA: TGCAGTGCCATCTCACGCGCCGGAGGGCCCCTGGGTGGCTACACCTTC.

The chain uses TRBV5-1 and TRBJ2-7; D is perhaps TRBD2 (6 bases). Trimming removed 0 bases from V and 3 bases from J, with 25 bases in between. Germline lookup yields CDR1 SGHRS and CDR2 YFSETQ. CDR3 length: 19 residues. For the CDR3, the DNA is TGCGCCAGCAGCTTGGGGACTTCTCCCCTACGGGAGAGACTCTACGAGCAGTACTTC. The encoded protein is CASSLGTSPLRERLYEQYF.

This clonotype was seen more than once but under ten times. The chain recombines TRBV12-3 or TRBV12-4 with TRBJ2-5; D remains unclear. V was shortened by 6 bases and J by 4 bases, with 6 bases between the two germline ends. This CDR3 has 11 residues. The CDR3 spells CASRDIETQYF. The CDR3 coding sequence is TGTGCCAGCAGGGATATAGAGACCCAGTACTTC.

This clonotype came up many times. V is TRBV27 and J is TRBJ1-5, with D unresolved. From germline, CDR1 is MNHEY and CDR2 SMNVEV (reference sequence). The CDR3 extends over 13 amino acids. The V gene lost 3 bases and the J gene lost 5 bases, with 8 bases spanning the gap. The CDR3 DNA reads as TGTGCCAGCAGTTTGGCAGCCTATCAGCCCCAGCATTTT. Its translation: CASSLAAYQPQHF.

The chain couples TRBV9 to TRBJ2-1, with D possibly being TRBD1 or TRBD2 (5 bases each). Trimming took 6 bases from V and 2 from J, leaving 15 bases between them. Germline CDR1 reads SGDLS; CDR2 reads YYNGEE. This CDR3 contains 15 residues. CDR3 region: CASNPRVGAYNEQFF. The CDR3 nucleotides are TGTGCCAGCAACCCCCGGGTGGGGGCCTACAATGAGCAGTTCTTC.

This clonotype was seen a handful of times. This chain joins TRBV29-1 and TRBJ1-5; D gene ambiguous. This CDR3 comprises 12 residues. V lost 4 bases to trimming and J lost 3 bases, with 7 bases between them. From germline, CDR1 is SQVTM and CDR2 ANQGSEA. The DNA for the CDR3 is TGCAGCGTTGCTAATTTCAATCAGCCCCAGCATTTT. Amino acid sequence: CSVANFNQPQHF.

With respect to this clonotype: This may stem from a read error, because a much larger clone lies one nucleotide away. The V and J genes are TRBV28 and TRBJ2-7; no reliable D call. The length of the CDR3 is 14 residues. Germline lookup yields CDR1 MDHEN and CDR2 SYDVKM. CDR3: CASGLLRRSYEQYF. The CDR3 nucleotides are TGTGCCAGCGGTTTACTGCGACGCTCCTACGAGCAGTACTTC.

This clonotype appeared many times. The chain combines TRBV6-1 with TRBJ2-1, with 10 bases identical to TRBD2. CDR1 is MNHNS and CDR2 is SASEGT in the germline V gene. This CDR3 has 20 amino acids. The trim removed 4 bases at V and 0 bases at J, leaving 15 bases unmatched. CDR3 protein: CASSVTGVPLAGDSYNEQFF. CDR3 bases: TGTGCCAGCAGTGTGACAGGGGTCCCGCTAGCGGGAGACTCCTACAATGAGCAGTTCTTC.

This clonotype was detected many times. The V call is TRBV12-3 or TRBV12-4, the J call TRBJ2-1, with 8 nucleotides matching TRBD1. The V segment lost 6 bases and the J segment 2 bases; nucleotides outside the gene matches: 6. The CDR3 spans 15 residues. The CDR3 here is CASRRTGQTYNEQFF. The DNA for the CDR3 is TGTGCCAGCAGACGGACAGGGCAAACCTACAATGAGCAGTTCTTC.

This clonotype was detected only a few times. The gene calls are TRBV6-9 and TRBJ1-5, with TRBD1 as a possible D gene (6 bases). CDR3 size: 15 residues. Trimming stripped 4 bases from V and 4 bases from J, with 14 bases between. Germline values: CDR1 MNHGY, CDR2 SVAAGI. CDR3 DNA: TGTGCCAGCAGTTGGGGGGCGCGTAGGAATCAGCCCCAGCATTTT. Encoded protein: CASSWGARRNQPQHF.

There are a few counts of this clonotype. V usage is TRBV3-1 and J usage is TRBJ2-1; TRBD2 is a possible D gene (6 bases). V gave up 4 bases and J gave up 0 bases, with 13 bases separating them. The V gene's germline CDR1 is LGHDT and CDR2 YNNKEL (reference sequence). The CDR3 contains 16 residues. This CDR3 is CASSPIGTYSYNEQFF. CDR3 bases: TGTGCCAGCAGCCCGATCGGGACTTACTCCTACAATGAGCAGTTCTTC.

CDR3 coding DNA: TGTGCCAGCAGCTTAAATCCGATGTCTGGGGCCAACGTCCTGACTTTC. This sequence encodes CASSLNPMSGANVLTF. The genes are TRBV11-3 and TRBJ2-6; D is undetermined. V was pared by 2 bases and J by 1 base, with 9 bases between. The germline CDR1 and CDR2 sequences are SGHNT and YENEEA. This CDR3 has 16 amino acids.

The table lists this clonotype with many counts. V gene TRBV28 combines with J gene TRBJ2-1, with 8 bases that match TRBD1. CDR3 length: 14 amino acids. V lost 5 bases to trimming and J lost 0 bases; unmatched junction nucleotides: 0. Germline V gives CDR1 MDHEN, CDR2 SYDVKM. The CDR3 DNA sequence: TGTGCCAGCAGTCAGGGGGCCTCCTACAATGAGCAGTTCTTC. This sequence encodes CASSQGASYNEQFF.

This clonotype came up many times. V gene TRBV6-1 combines with J gene TRBJ2-7, with 8 nucleotides matching TRBD2. V lost 1 base, J lost 2 bases, and 4 bases stayed unmatched. The length of the CDR3 is 15 residues. Germline CDR1 and CDR2: MNHNS and SASEGT. In DNA, the CDR3 is TGTGCCAGCAGTGAAGACCCGGGGGGGCCCTACGAGCAGTACTTC. Translation gives CASSEDPGGPYEQYF.

This clonotype was observed many times. The chain combines TRBV5-1 with TRBJ2-1; D gene uncertain. The CDR3 runs to 15 residues. V dropped 1 base and J dropped 0 bases, with 8 bases sitting between them. The germline CDR1 and CDR2 sequences are SGHRS and YFSETQ. CDR3 sequence reads: CASSLRWGSYNEQFF. CDR3 DNA: TGCGCCAGCAGCTTGAGGTGGGGCTCCTACAATGAGCAGTTCTTC.

The J gene is TRBJ2-5, the V gene TRBV2, with 12 bases lining up with TRBD1. The CDR3 sequence is 17 residues long. CDR1 and CDR2 (germline): SNHLY, FYNNEI. V trimming: 8 bases; J trimming: 4 bases; junction bases outside the gene matches: 14. CDR3 protein: CASSFKIRDRGLETQYF. In DNA, the CDR3 is TGTGCCAGCTCATTCAAAATCCGGGACAGGGGGCTAGAGACCCAGTACTTC.

This clonotype came up many times. The CDR3 bases are TGTGCCAGCAGTTACGGCGCTACATTCTCTGGAAACACCATATATTTT. This encodes CASSYGATFSGNTIYF. This chain uses TRBV6-5 with TRBJ1-3; D is ambiguous. With 2 bases removed from V and 0 bases from J, the gap between germline ends came to 11 bases. Germline CDR1 MNHEY, CDR2 SVGAGI. CDR3 length: 16 amino acids.

This clonotype has more than one count but fewer than ten. The V call is TRBV10-3, the J call TRBJ2-7; 8 positions match TRBD1. The CDR3 spans 14 residues. Germline V gene data show CDR1 as ENHRY and CDR2 as SYGVKD. The V segment lost 6 bases and the J segment 2 bases; nucleotides outside the gene matches: 6. The CDR3 DNA follows: TGTGCCATCAGGGACCGACAGGGGACCTACGAGCAGTACTTC. Its protein product is CAIRDRQGTYEQYF.

The rearrangement links TRBV7-9 to TRBJ2-2; either TRBD1 or TRBD2 may supply D (5 bases each). With 4 bases removed from V and 7 bases from J, the gap between germline ends came to 16 bases. CDR1 is SEHNR and CDR2 is FQNEAQ in the germline V gene (reference sequence). The CDR3 contains 15 residues. The CDR3 sequence: CASSSTRGLVGELFF. DNA of the CDR3: TGTGCCAGCAGCTCCACCCGGGGCTTAGTCGGGGAGCTGTTTTTT. Drawing the rest from reference TRBV7-9 and TRBJ2-2, the complete variable domain is DTGVSQNPRHKITKRGQNVTFRCDPISEHNRLYWYRQTLGQGPEFLTYFQNEAQLEKSRLLSDRFSAERPKGSFSTLEIQRTEQGDSAMYLCASSSTRGLVGELFFGEGSRLTVL.

This clonotype was seen at least ten times. The chain carries TRBV27 and TRBJ2-1, with D possibly being TRBD1 (6 bases). Germline V lookup: CDR1 MNHEY, CDR2 SMNVEV (reference sequence). The CDR3 covers 15 residues. V gave up 6 bases and J gave up 0 bases, with 12 bases separating them. CDR3 in amino acids: CASRRGQSSYNEQFF. The CDR3 nucleotides read TGTGCCAGCAGACGCGGACAGAGCTCCTACAATGAGCAGTTCTTC.

This clonotype was picked up a small number of times. V gene TRBV20-1 combines with J gene TRBJ1-3, with 8 bases lining up with TRBD1. Germline CDR1 reads DFQATT; CDR2 reads SNEGSKA (reference sequence). Trimming removed 5 bases from V and 3 bases from J; junction bases left unmatched: 3. The CDR3 covers 13 residues. The chain's CDR3 is CSAGQGNGNTIYF. CDR3 nucleotides: TGCAGTGCTGGACAGGGAAATGGAAACACCATATATTTT.

The chain joins TRBV6-2 or TRBV6-3 to TRBJ1-4; TRBD1 might be the D (6 bases). CDR1 and CDR2 from the germline V gene are MNHEY and SVGEGT. Trimming removed 6 bases from V and 8 bases from J, with 16 bases in between. This CDR3 contains 14 residues. The CDR3 nucleotides are TGTGCCAGCAGGACATGGGACATCCGAGAAAAACTGTTTTTT. It yields the protein CASRTWDIREKLFF.